This TCR beta chain appears in the sequencing data of a study of blood T cell repertoires in COVID-19. On the study more broadly: Material from acute and convalescent COVID-19 was sourced from the United States, Italy and Spain. Sample material is recorded as cDNA or gDNA derived from T cells, B-cell-depleted T cells, or PBMCs.

TCRdb keeps only in-frame clones here, not all; method: immunoSEQ multiplex PCR. The sample records some 110,000 clones, roughly 87% being singletons. The CDR3 has 12 amino acids. CDR1 is PRHDT and CDR2 is FYEKMQ in the germline V gene (reference sequence). The V and J ends lost 8 bases and 10 bases, in that order; junction bases with no gene match: 6. Sequenced: peripheral blood. The TCR originated in a man aged 45 to 65 with acute or convalescent COVID-19. The gene calls are TRBV13 and TRBJ1-4; 8 bases fit TRBD1. The CDR3 is CASRTGSGKLFF. The CDR3 bases are TGTGCCAGCCGGACAGGGTCGGGAAAACTGTTTTTT.